Listed here are 2 T cell receptor beta chains from one sample, sequenced in a study of blood T cell repertoires in COVID-19. Repertoires were generated with immunoSEQ multiplex PCR, while TCRdb's copy carries only in-frame clones and drops some. The table lists hundreds of thousands of clones, roughly nine tenths of them singletons. The specimen was PBMCs or T cells enriched from blood (not recorded which). The receptors shown here come from a woman aged 45-60 years who had recovered from COVID-19.

This clone appeared once. This chain connects TRBV6-2 or TRBV6-3 to TRBJ1-3, with 8 bases identical to TRBD1. V gave up 0 bases and J gave up 0 bases; unmatched junction bases: 7. This CDR3 comprises 18 residues. The germline CDR1 and CDR2 sequences are MNHEY and SVGEGT. The CDR3 region has the DNA TGTGCCAGCAGTTACTCAAGTCAGGGGGCCGCCTCTGGAAACACCATATATTTT. Its protein product is CASSYSSQGAASGNTIYF.

This clone was seen a handful of times. This sample also contains other DNA sequences that code for the same CDR3. The rearrangement joins TRBV3-1 (or the pseudogene TRBV3-2) to TRBJ1-2; 9 positions match TRBD1. The CDR3 is 13 amino acids. The germline V gene encodes CDR1 LGHDT and CDR2 YNNKEL (reference sequence). V lost 4 bases and J lost 5; bases outside the gene matches: 2. The CDR3 loop is CASSRGQGYGYTF. CDR3 bases: TGTGCCAGCAGCCGCGGACAGGGGTATGGCTACACCTTC.